Listed below are T cell receptor beta chains from one sample, sequenced in a study of blood T cells in healthy people across ages. In TCRdb, the 5' RACE reads were re-called with MiXCR into one record per CDR3 protein. The sample carries more than 800,000 distinct CDR3 sequences, about 28% recorded once. The specimen sequenced was blood. These receptors all stem from a woman aged 80 or over in good health. CDR3s include the opening cysteine and the closing phenylalanine or tryptophan. D genes are given only for firm matches. Part of the rows lack a size; the others show once, few, many or a class for expanded clones.

TRBV4-3	TRBJ2-5	NA	many	CASSQEGLKGEQYF	TGCGCCAGCAGCCAAGAAGGGCTAAAGGGTGAGCAGTACTTC
TRBV5-5	TRBJ2-2	NA	NA	CASSSDHPANTGELFF	TGTGCCAGCAGCTCGGATCATCCGGCGAACACCGGGGAGCTGTTTTTT
TRBV5-5	TRBJ2-3	NA	many	CASSSYGGYSTDTQYF	TGTGCCAGCAGTTCGTACGGGGGCTATAGCACAGATACGCAGTATTTT
TRBV12-3/TRBV12-4	TRBJ2-3	NA	many	CASSLRSSPRTDTQYF	TGTGCCAGCAGTTTAAGGTCCAGCCCTCGCACAGATACGCAGTATTTT
TRBV3-1	TRBJ2-1	TRBD2	many	CASSQGTSGGKQFF	TGTGCCAGCAGCCAAGGGACTAGCGGGGGGAAGCAGTTCTTC
TRBV5-1	TRBJ1-4	NA	many	CASSSDSPRRHEKLFF	TGCGCCAGCAGCTCAGACAGTCCACGGCGGCACGAAAAACTGTTTTTT
TRBV29-1	TRBJ2-1	NA	NA	CSVDTQGSYDEQFF	TGCAGCGTCGATACCCAGGGGTCCTACGATGAGCAGTTCTTC
TRBV5-1	TRBJ2-5	TRBD2	many	CASSSTSGGPVTQYF	TGCGCCAGCAGCTCGACTAGCGGGGGCCCCGTGACCCAGTACTTC
TRBV6-2/TRBV6-3	TRBJ2-1	NA	many	CASRPEGGSYNEQFF	TGTGCCAGCAGGCCCGAGGGGGGCTCCTACAATGAGCAGTTCTTC
TRBV10-3	TRBJ1-1	NA	many	CAISARGDTEAFF	TGTGCCATCAGTGCCCGCGGAGACACTGAAGCTTTCTTT
TRBV5-5	TRBJ2-3	TRBD1	many	CASSHPGTGGLDTQYF	TGTGCCAGCAGCCACCCCGGGACAGGGGGTTTAGATACGCAGTATTTT